The 27 T cell receptor beta chains listed next were all sequenced from one sample in a study of blood T cell repertoires in COVID-19. Measured with immunoSEQ multiplex PCR; TCRdb has only the in-frame clones, and not every one. The sample records some 96,000 clones, just under 80% being singletons. The sample consisted of peripheral blood. These receptor sequences come from a woman between 70 and 85 years old with acute or convalescent COVID-19.

This chain uses TRBV4-1 with TRBJ2-2, with D perhaps TRBD1 (6 bases). In germline, CDR1 is MGHRA, CDR2 YSYEKL. V was cut by 1 base and J by 3 bases, with 12 bases left in between. The CDR3 length is 16 residues. CDR3 bases: TGCGCCAGCAGCCAAGGGGTGGGGGCCTACACCGGGGAGCTGTTTTTT. This sequence encodes CASSQGVGAYTGELFF.

V and J are TRBV6-2 or TRBV6-3 and TRBJ1-2; D is unclear. Germline assignment: CDR1 MNHEY and CDR2 SVGEGT. Trimming stripped 5 bases from V and 8 bases from J, with 12 bases between. The CDR3 has 12 amino acids. The CDR3, as DNA: TGTGCCAGCAGTGTCCCCAACGGGGGCTACACCTTC. As protein: CASSVPNGGYTF.

J is TRBJ1-1 and V is TRBV21-1; TRBD1, as called in the table, went unchecked against the DNA. TRBV21-1 is described as a pseudogene. The CDR3 consists of 17 residues. CDR3 residues: CASSKGRGQGVRTEAFF. The DNA for the CDR3 is TGTGCCAGCAGCAAAGGTCGTGGACAGGGGGTTAGAACTGAAGCTTTCTTT.

V and J are TRBV2 and TRBJ2-5; weak D call: TRBD1 (5 bases). Germline V gene lookup returns CDR1 SNHLY and CDR2 FYNNEI. Trimming shortened V by 4 bases and J by 2 bases, and 8 bases separated the two germline ends. The CDR3 is 13 amino acids. CDR3 in DNA: TGTGCCAGCAGTGTGAGACAGCAAGAGACCCAGTACTTC. It translates to CASSVRQQETQYF.

The chain employs TRBV6-1 and TRBJ1-2; maybe TRBD1 (5 bases). The V end lost 2 bases, the J end lost 3 bases, and 13 bases lay between the germline ends. The CDR3 is made up of 15 amino acids. Per germline, CDR1 MNHNS and CDR2 SASEGT. CDR3: CASSERQTVYYGYTF. The CDR3 nucleotides read TGTGCCAGCAGTGAAAGGCAGACAGTTTACTATGGCTACACCTTC.

The V gene is TRBV24-1, the J gene TRBJ1-5; the D gene is possibly TRBD1 (6 bases). Trimming took 2 bases from V and 4 from J, leaving 8 bases between them. This CDR3 has 14 residues. From germline, CDR1 is KGHDR and CDR2 SFDVKD. CDR3 DNA: TGTGCCACCAGTGATTGGACAGAGAATCAGCCCCAGCATTTT. Its translation: CATSDWTENQPQHF.

J is TRBJ2-2 and V is TRBV12-5; weak D call: TRBD2 (6 bases). Germline V lookup: CDR1 LGHNT, CDR2 FRNRAP. The CDR3 is 16 amino acids. Trimming pared 0 bases from V and 5 bases from J, leaving 13 bases between. Here the CDR3 reads CASGLVFTSRTGELFF. As DNA, the CDR3 is TGTGCTAGTGGTTTGGTCTTCACTAGCAGGACCGGGGAGCTGTTTTTT.

J is TRBJ1-1 and V is TRBV30; 9 positions match TRBD1. CDR1 GTSNPN and CDR2 SVGIG come from the germline V gene (reference sequence). The V segment lost 5 bases and the J segment 3 bases; nucleotides outside the gene matches: 10. This CDR3 has 15 amino acids. The CDR3 nucleotides are TGTGCCTGGGACCCAGGGGGACAGGGACACACTGAAGCTTTCTTT. Amino acid sequence: CAWDPGGQGHTEAFF.

The chain employs TRBV10-3 and TRBJ2-3, with D possibly matching TRBD2 (6 bases). This CDR3 is built from 13 residues. Germline CDR1 reads ENHRY; CDR2 reads SYGVKD. The V end was cut by 5 bases, the J end by 4 bases, with 10 bases between. The CDR3 DNA is TGTGCCATCAGTCTAGCGAGGTCAGATACGCAGTATTTT. As protein: CAISLARSDTQYF.

The genes are TRBV5-5 and TRBJ2-1; the match to TRBD1 covers 7 bases. The CDR3 length is 12 residues. Germline CDR1 and CDR2: SGHKS and YYEKEE (reference sequence). The V segment lost 4 bases and the J segment 10 bases; nucleotides outside the gene matches: 5. Here the CDR3 reads CASSTRDSEQFF. For the CDR3, the DNA is TGTGCCAGCAGCACCCGGGACAGCGAGCAGTTCTTC.

The chain links TRBV2 to TRBJ2-7, with TRBD2 matching over 14 bases. Germline V lookup: CDR1 SNHLY, CDR2 FYNNEI. The CDR3 is made up of 17 amino acids. Trimming took 6 bases from V and 2 from J; bases not matched to a gene: 9. DNA of the CDR3: TGTGCCAGCAGCGAGGGACTAGCGGGGGATTTAACCTACGAGCAGTACGTC. It translates to CASSEGLAGDLTYEQYV.

The chain recombines TRBV6-1 with TRBJ2-1; the match to TRBD2 covers 9 bases. CDR3 length: 16 amino acids. After removal of 2 bases from V and 4 bases from J, the junction contained 6 bases not matched to a gene. Germline values: CDR1 MNHNS, CDR2 SASEGT. DNA of the CDR3: TGTGCCAGCAGTGAATTCAGCGGGGGGTTATACAATGAGCAGTTCTTC. Amino acids: CASSEFSGGLYNEQFF.

V and J are TRBV12-3 or TRBV12-4 and TRBJ1-2; 8 nucleotides line up with TRBD1. The CDR3 loop spans 13 amino acids. J gave up 8 bases and V 4 bases, and 6 bases lay outside the gene matches. For the CDR3, the DNA is TGTGCCAGCAGTTCCTCGACAGGGGTCGGCTACACCTTC. Amino acid sequence: CASSSSTGVGYTF.

The sample holds a few counts of this clone. The genes are TRBV19 and TRBJ1-1; TRBD1 matches at 8 bases. Trimming removed 1 base from V and 4 bases from J; junction bases left unmatched: 11. The length of the CDR3 is 17 residues. Per germline, CDR1 LNHDA and CDR2 SQIVND (reference sequence). The CDR3 spells CASSIAGGGQGGTEAFF. The CDR3 DNA follows: TGTGCCAGTAGTATAGCAGGGGGCGGGCAAGGGGGCACTGAAGCTTTCTTT. Combining the CDR3 with reference TRBV19 and TRBJ1-1 gives the whole variable domain DGGITQSPKYLFRKEGQNVTLSCEQNLNHDAMYWYRQDPGQGLRLIYYSQIVNDFQKGDIAEGYSVSREKKESFPLTVTSAQKNPTAFYLCASSIAGGGQGGTEAFFGQGTRLTVV.

The chain is built from TRBV6-5 and TRBJ1-1; TRBD1 aligns across 9 bases. The CDR3 contains 15 residues. The J segment lost 1 base and the V segment lost 6 bases, leaving 6 bases of the junction unmatched. Germline assignment: CDR1 MNHEY and CDR2 SVGAGI. The CDR3 here is CASSGRTGANTEAFF. The CDR3 DNA is TGTGCCAGCAGCGGTAGGACAGGGGCGAACACTGAAGCTTTCTTT.

The chain employs TRBV18 and TRBJ1-6; 10 bases match TRBD1. The CDR3 runs 16 residues. Per the germline V gene, CDR1 is KGHSH and CDR2 is LQKENI. Unmatched junction bases numbered 9, after V lost 3 bases and J lost 10 bases. CDR3 coding DNA: TGTGCCAGCTCACCGAGGCGACAGGGGGCAGAGTCACCCCTCCACTTT. Protein: CASSPRRQGAESPLHF.

The V and J genes are TRBV20-1 and TRBJ1-1; D gene uncertain. V dropped 6 bases and J dropped 5 bases, with 10 bases sitting between them. This CDR3 is 11 amino acids long. Germline V gene data show CDR1 as DFQATT and CDR2 as SNEGSKA (reference sequence). The CDR3 sequence is CSADTGTEAFF. The CDR3 DNA reads TGCAGTGCGGATACGGGGACTGAAGCTTTCTTT.

This rearrangement joins TRBV12-3 or TRBV12-4 to TRBJ1-2; 7 nucleotides agree with TRBD1. The CDR3 is 13 amino acids. The V gene end was trimmed by 6 bases and the J gene end by 5 bases; junction bases not matched to a gene: 6. The CDR3 DNA follows: TGTGCCAGCAGGTACGGGACAGATTATGGCTACACCTTC. Translation: CASRYGTDYGYTF.

This chain uses TRBV5-1 with TRBJ2-5; D is perhaps TRBD1 (6 bases). Germline CDR1 is SGHRS and CDR2 is YFSETQ. This CDR3 contains 15 residues. Trimming stripped 0 bases from V and 7 bases from J, with 16 bases between. In DNA, the CDR3 is TGCGCCAGCAGCTTGGAGACACAGGGATGGGGGACCCAGTACTTC. This encodes CASSLETQGWGTQYF.

V gene TRBV29-1 combines with J gene TRBJ2-5; D perhaps matches TRBD1 (6 bases). Germline values: CDR1 SQVTM, CDR2 ANQGSEA. The CDR3 extends over 15 amino acids. The V gene lost 6 bases and the J gene lost 5 bases, with 22 bases spanning the gap. The CDR3 loop reads CSVSSLGQISETQYF. The CDR3 DNA reads TGCAGCGTCTCCAGTCTAGGACAGATAAGCGAGACCCAGTACTTC.

The V gene is TRBV19, the J gene TRBJ1-1, with D possibly being TRBD1 (5 bases). Germline CDR1 is LNHDA and CDR2 is SQIVND (reference sequence). Trimming took 6 bases from V and 3 from J, leaving 17 bases between them. This CDR3 comprises 15 residues. DNA for the CDR3: TGTGCCAGTAGCACAATACAGGTTGCGGACACTGAAGCTTTCTTT. This translates into CASSTIQVADTEAFF.

The CDR3 sequence: CASSLTLSSYNEQFF. In DNA form, the CDR3 reads TGTGCCAGCAGCTTAACTCTAAGCTCCTACAATGAGCAGTTCTTC. The chain links TRBV7-2 to TRBJ2-1, with D unresolved. The length of the CDR3 is 15 residues. V was cut by 2 bases and J by 0 bases, with 8 bases left in between. Germline V CDR1 and CDR2: SGHTA, FQGNSA. The full variable domain, completed using reference TRBV7-2 and TRBJ2-1, is GAGVSQSPSNKVTEKGKDVELRCDPISGHTALYWYRQSLGQGLEFLIYFQGNSAPDKSGLPSDRFSAERTGGSVSTLTIQRTQQEDSAVYLCASSLTLSSYNEQFFGPGTRLTVL.

This clone occurred a few times. This chain links TRBV19 with TRBJ2-5, with 9 bases fitting TRBD2. The V and J ends lost 5 bases and 4 bases, in that order; junction bases with no gene match: 5. Germline assignment: CDR1 LNHDA and CDR2 SQIVND (reference sequence). The CDR3 extends over 14 amino acids. The CDR3: CASSSSGVRETQYF. The CDR3 region has the DNA TGTGCCAGTAGTTCTAGCGGGGTTCGAGAGACCCAGTACTTC.

The CDR3 sequence is CASSIGTGGHQPQHF. The DNA of the CDR3 is TGTGCCAGTAGTATAGGGACAGGGGGACATCAGCCCCAGCATTTT. The chain carries TRBV19 and TRBJ1-5; 10 nucleotides line up with TRBD1. V shed 1 base and J 5 bases; nucleotides not matched to a gene: 2. CDR1 and CDR2 (germline): LNHDA, SQIVND (reference sequence). The CDR3 spans 15 residues.

The V call is TRBV28, the J call TRBJ1-2, with 8 bases lining up with TRBD1. The germline gives CDR1 MDHEN, CDR2 SYDVKM. The junction had 5 bases not matched to a gene; V was cut back by 4 bases and J by 4 bases. The length of the CDR3 is 14 residues. CDR3 DNA sequence: TGTGCCAGCAGTTCCGGGACAGGACCCTATGGCTACACCTTC. Its translation: CASSSGTGPYGYTF.

The rearrangement joins TRBV5-5 to TRBJ2-1; 7 bases line up with TRBD1. Germline V gene sequence: CDR1 SGHKS, CDR2 YYEKEE (reference sequence). V dropped 0 bases and J dropped 4; count of bases not matched to a gene: 4. The CDR3 spans 15 residues. The CDR3 DNA is TGTGCCAGCAGCTTGGGACAGGGAGAATACAATGAGCAGTTCTTC. It is translated as CASSLGQGEYNEQFF.

This sequence joins TRBV3-1 (or the pseudogene TRBV3-2) and TRBJ2-3; TRBD1 matches 8 bases. After removal of 4 bases from V and 3 bases from J, the junction contained 6 bases not matched to a gene. CDR3 length: 15 amino acids. Germline CDR1 LGHDT, CDR2 YNNKEL (reference sequence). As DNA, the CDR3 is TGTGCCAGCAGCCTAGGACAGGGAAGAACAGATACGCAGTATTTT. This encodes CASSLGQGRTDTQYF.